One and the same sample provided the 18 T cell receptor beta chains below, sequenced in a study of blood T cell repertoires in COVID-19. Profiling relied on immunoSEQ multiplex PCR, and the TCRdb table lists in-frame clones only, not all of them. The sample has 300,000 to 400,000 clones, around nine tenths seen once. Sequencing was carried out using PBMCs or T cells enriched from blood (not recorded which). The origin of the receptors is a woman aged 18-30 years who had recovered from COVID-19.

This chain links TRBV6-1 with TRBJ2-7; the match to TRBD2 covers 11 bases. Unmatched junction bases numbered 8, after V lost 3 bases and J lost 1 base. Germline CDR1 MNHNS, CDR2 SASEGT. The CDR3 consists of 17 residues. CDR3 in DNA: TGTGCCAGCAGTGACCTAGCGGGGGGCCATACTTCCTACGAGCAGTACTTC. Translated, it gives CASSDLAGGHTSYEQYF.

J is TRBJ2-3 and V is TRBV5-1, with 12 bases aligning to TRBD2. There are 16 residues in the CDR3. From germline, CDR1 is SGHRS and CDR2 YFSETQ. The junction had 7 bases not matched to a gene; V was cut back by 4 bases and J by 4 bases. This CDR3 reads CASSPGLAGFSDTQYF. As DNA, the CDR3 is TGCGCCAGCAGCCCAGGACTAGCGGGGTTCTCAGATACGCAGTATTTT.

The chain links TRBV7-6 to TRBJ2-7, with 16 bases lining up with TRBD2. After removal of 3 bases from V and 6 bases from J, the junction contained 11 bases not matched to a gene. Germline V gene lookup returns CDR1 SGHVS and CDR2 FNYEAQ. The CDR3 consists of 18 residues. Here the CDR3 reads CASSLDQAGTSGGAEQYF. DNA of the CDR3: TGTGCCAGCAGCTTGGACCAAGCCGGGACTAGCGGGGGGGCCGAGCAGTACTTC.

The chain links TRBV19 to TRBJ1-6; D might be TRBD1 (5 bases). This CDR3 comprises 15 residues. The ends were cut back, 3 bases at V and 9 bases at J, with 15 bases in the middle. Germline CDR1 is LNHDA and CDR2 is SQIVND (reference sequence). The CDR3 sequence: CASSIQGGAVSPLHF. The DNA of the CDR3 is TGTGCCAGTAGTATCCAGGGAGGTGCGGTTTCACCCCTCCACTTT.

The chain couples TRBV11-2 to TRBJ2-3; 12 bases agree with TRBD2. CDR1 and CDR2 (germline): SGHAT, FQNNGV. The ends lost 2 bases at V and 2 bases at J; junction bases unmatched: 2. This CDR3 spans 16 amino acids. The CDR3 DNA is TGTGCCAGCAGCTTACTAGCGGGGGGGCTCACAGATACGCAGTATTTT. It encodes CASSLLAGGLTDTQYF.

The CDR3 DNA sequence: TGTGCCAGCAGTTACGGGGGACAGGTCGATGGCTACACCTTC. Amino acids: CASSYGGQVDGYTF. V is TRBV6-5 and J is TRBJ1-2; TRBD1 matches 8 bases. In germline, CDR1 is MNHEY, CDR2 SVGAGI. V lost 2 bases and J lost 6; bases outside the gene matches: 5. This CDR3 has 14 residues.

The J gene is TRBJ1-1, the V gene TRBV7-2; D gene ambiguous. The CDR3 contains 15 residues. V lost 1 base to trimming and J lost 3 bases, with 12 bases between them. Germline V lookup: CDR1 SGHTA, CDR2 FQGNSA. The CDR3 reads CASSLVGVPHTEAFF. The CDR3 DNA reads TGTGCCAGCAGCTTAGTCGGGGTACCGCACACTGAAGCTTTCTTT.

This clone was seen only once. CDR3 residues: CASSPRTGTGALDTQYF. CDR3 nucleotides: TGTGCCAGCAGCCCGAGAACCGGGACAGGGGCATTAGATACGCAGTATTTT. This chain uses TRBV9 with TRBJ2-3, with 10 positions matching TRBD1. Germline CDR1 and CDR2: SGDLS and YYNGEE. V lost 4 bases, J lost 5 bases, and 13 bases stayed unmatched. CDR3 size: 17 residues.

This clone was seen a few times. The CDR3 sequence: CASSYSQESNQPQHF. CDR3 sequence (DNA): TGTGCCAGCAGTTACTCGCAGGAATCCAATCAGCCCCAGCATTTT. This chain connects TRBV6-5 to TRBJ1-5; no reliable D call. Trimming removed 0 bases from V and 3 bases from J, with 9 bases in between. There are 15 residues in the CDR3. The V gene's germline CDR1 is MNHEY and CDR2 SVGAGI.

V is TRBV10-3 and J is TRBJ2-3; 8 bases agree with TRBD2. Germline CDR1 and CDR2: ENHRY and SYGVKD. V was clipped by 3 bases and J by 0 bases; unmatched bases: 14. This CDR3 is 19 amino acids long. The CDR3, as DNA: TGTGCCATCAGTGACCCCTATGGGGATACTAGCGGCAGCACAGATACGCAGTATTTT. Its protein product is CAISDPYGDTSGSTDTQYF.

The chain recombines TRBV7-2 with TRBJ2-7, with D possibly being TRBD1 (5 bases). CDR1 and CDR2 (germline): SGHTA, FQGNSA. V lost 8 bases and J 10 bases, leaving 15 bases between the germline ends. The CDR3 consists of 11 residues. Here the CDR3 DNA reads TGTGCCAGCGGGGCGGCGAGGTTCCAGTACTTC. Amino acids: CASGAARFQYF.

This clone was picked up a small number of times. The V gene is TRBV11-2, the J gene TRBJ2-7; D unresolved. Germline V gene sequence: CDR1 SGHAT, CDR2 FQNNGV. The germline V and J ends were trimmed by 1 base and 4 bases, with 5 bases remaining between them. The CDR3 consists of 12 residues. CDR3 loop: CASSLVTYEQYF. The DNA for the CDR3 is TGTGCCAGCAGCTTAGTGACATACGAGCAGTACTTC.

The genes are TRBV29-1 and TRBJ2-7; a possible D gene is TRBD1 (6 bases). Trimming pared 1 base from V and 0 bases from J, leaving 16 bases between. This CDR3 spans 16 amino acids. The V gene's germline CDR1 is SQVTM and CDR2 ANQGSEA. CDR3 nucleotide sequence: TGCAGCGTTGAAGGGGTAGGGGGTAGATCCTCCTACGAGCAGTACTTC. Protein: CSVEGVGGRSSYEQYF.

This clone was seen a few times. V and J are TRBV11-2 and TRBJ2-7; 7 bases are shared with TRBD1. Trimming at V came to 1 base and at J to 4 bases, leaving 4 bases not matched to a gene. The CDR3 spans 14 residues. CDR1 and CDR2 (germline): SGHAT, FQNNGV. The CDR3, as DNA: TGTGCCAGCAGCTTAGCCAAGACAGGGTACGAGCAGTACTTC. Protein: CASSLAKTGYEQYF.

The chain joins TRBV15 to TRBJ1-5; no reliable D call. This CDR3 has 13 amino acids. V shed 7 bases and J shed 5 bases, with 12 bases lying between them. CDR1 is LNHNV and CDR2 is YYDKDF in the germline V gene (reference sequence). This CDR3 is CATTRESHQPQHF. In DNA form, the CDR3 reads TGTGCCACCACTCGGGAGAGTCATCAGCCCCAGCATTTT.

The chain's CDR3 is CASSNPHLKHAGTEVNQPQHF. The CDR3 region has the DNA TGTGCCAGCAGCAACCCGCACCTCAAACATGCCGGGACAGAGGTCAATCAGCCCCAGCATTTT. This sequence joins TRBV21-1 and TRBJ1-5; the table's D call of TRBD1 was not tested on the DNA. TRBV21-1 is marked as a pseudogene. This CDR3 comprises 21 residues.

The V call is TRBV9, the J call TRBJ1-2, with 9 bases aligning to TRBD1. This CDR3 comprises 14 residues. V trimming: 3 bases; J trimming: 8 bases; junction bases outside the gene matches: 8. Germline-derived CDR1 and CDR2 are SGDLS and YYNGEE. Here the CDR3 reads CASSDTGGAGGYTF. CDR3 bases: TGTGCCAGCAGCGATACAGGGGGCGCGGGCGGCTACACCTTC.

The V call is TRBV21-1, the J call TRBJ1-4; the table's TRBD1 call for D was not verified on the DNA. TRBV21-1 is a recognized pseudogene. This CDR3 is built from 19 residues. The CDR3 sequence is CASSDRDRGVSATNEKLFF. The CDR3 nucleotides read TGTGCCAGCAGCGACCGGGACAGGGGTGTTAGCGCAACTAATGAAAAACTGTTTTTT.